This TCR beta chain was identified during a study of T cells in localized non-small cell lung cancer. The data were produced by immunoSEQ multiplex PCR, yet TCRdb's version contains in-frame clones alone and is incomplete. The sample includes tens of thousands of clones, about nine tenths seen only once; the top ten take under 7%. V gave up 3 bases and J gave up 4 bases, with 9 bases separating them. The CDR3 covers 14 residues. Germline V gene lookup returns CDR1 LGHNA and CDR2 YSLEER. The V gene is TRBV4-3, the J gene TRBJ2-2; D uncertain. This receptor was taken from a male donor older than 55 with stage II lung adenocarcinoma. The sample consisted of peripheral blood mononuclear cells, taken before any cancer treatment. Written as DNA, the CDR3 is TGCGCCAGCAGCCAGATCGGCGGCACCGGGGAGCTGTTTTTT. This gives the protein CASSQIGGTGELFF.